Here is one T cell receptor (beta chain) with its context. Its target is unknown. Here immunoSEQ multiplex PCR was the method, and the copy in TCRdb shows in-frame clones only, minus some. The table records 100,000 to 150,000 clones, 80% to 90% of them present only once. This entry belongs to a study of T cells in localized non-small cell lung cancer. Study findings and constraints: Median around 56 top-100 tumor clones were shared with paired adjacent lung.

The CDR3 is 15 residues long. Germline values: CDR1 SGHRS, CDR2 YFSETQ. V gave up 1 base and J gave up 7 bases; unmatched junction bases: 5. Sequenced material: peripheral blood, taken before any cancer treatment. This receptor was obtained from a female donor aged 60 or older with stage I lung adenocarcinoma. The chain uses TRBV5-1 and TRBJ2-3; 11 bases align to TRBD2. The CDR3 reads CASSLTSGSLNTQYF. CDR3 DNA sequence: TGCGCCAGCAGCTTGACTAGCGGGAGTCTAAATACGCAGTATTTT.